Listed below are T cell receptor beta chains from one sample, sequenced in a study of cytomegalovirus exposure and HLA in healthy donors. Libraries were prepared by immunoSEQ multiplex PCR; TCRdb keeps only in-frame clonotypes and omits some of them. Of roughly 150,000 clones listed, about 74% are singletons. The sample was PBMCs. The receptors derive from a male donor in good health and CMV-seronegative. The CDR3 runs from the conserved cysteine through the conserved F or W. A D gene is named only where the DNA matches it firmly. Size values are once, few and many counts, or a class for expanded clones, and some rows have none.

TRBD1 TRBJ1-2 - TRBV11-2 CASSLGTGGHGYTF TGTGCCAGCAGCTTGGGGACAGGGGGCCATGGCTACACCTTC
TRBD2 TRBJ2-7 - TRBV28 CATSAGSTYEQYF TGTGCCACCTCAGCGGGATCGACCTACGAGCAGTACTTC
TRBD1 TRBJ2-1 once TRBV2 CASSRQGLSEQFF TGTGCCAGCAGCCGACAGGGGTTAAGTGAGCAGTTCTTC
- TRBJ2-3 - TRBV6-5 CAPRGDTQYF TGTGCCCCCCGGGGAGATACGCAGTATTTT
TRBD1 TRBJ2-2 once TRBV2 CASSGQGGKVGELFF TGTGCCAGCAGTGGACAGGGGGGCAAGGTCGGGGAGCTGTTTTTT
- TRBJ1-2 once TRBV7-9 CASSLGSRQDGYTF TGTGCCAGCAGCTTAGGCTCCCGGCAGGATGGCTACACCTTC
- TRBJ1-1 once TRBV18 CASGEGVATEAFF TGTGCCAGCGGGGAGGGGGTTGCCACTGAAGCTTTCTTT
- TRBJ2-7 few TRBV6-6 CASSYSVEYEQYF TGTGCCAGCAGTTACAGTGTGGAGTACGAGCAGTACTTC
- TRBJ2-7 - TRBV5-1 CASSPQQGNEQYF TGCGCCAGCAGCCCCCAACAGGGAAACGAGCAGTACTTC
TRBD1 TRBJ2-7 - TRBV7-3 CASSLTGGAAEQYF TGTGCCAGCAGCTTAACAGGGGGCGCAGCCGAGCAGTACTTC
- TRBJ1-1 - TRBV6-1 CASIIGGRAFF TGTGCCAGCATTATTGGAGGGCGAGCTTTCTTT
- TRBJ2-1 - TRBV5-4 CASSPGERRYSYNEQFF TGTGCCAGCAGCCCCGGCGAACGGAGATACTCCTACAATGAGCAGTTCTTC
TRBD2 TRBJ2-3 - TRBV4-2 CASSQDLAGGTDTQYF TGTGCCAGCAGCCAAGATCTAGCGGGGGGCACAGATACGCAGTATTTT
- TRBJ1-1 - TRBV28 CASSRGALSAFF TGTGCCAGCAGTCGTGGGGCTTTATCAGCTTTCTTT
- TRBJ1-2 - TRBV16 CASSQSSKGGGYTF TGTGCCAGCAGCCAATCGTCCAAGGGAGGTGGCTACACCTTC
- TRBJ2-7 - TRBV5-3 CARQEGDSYEQYF TGTGCCAGACAGGAGGGTGACTCCTACGAGCAGTACTTC
TRBD1 TRBJ1-2 - TRBV27 CASSFLSTGNYGYTF TGTGCCAGCAGTTTCCTCTCGACAGGGAACTATGGCTACACCTTC
TRBD2 TRBJ2-7 - TRBV28 CASSLAGEAYEQYF TGTGCCAGCAGTTTAGCGGGGGAAGCCTACGAGCAGTACTTC
TRBD1 TRBJ1-6 once TRBV6-1 CASSVGQGSSPLHF TGTGCCAGCAGTGTAGGACAGGGGAGTTCACCCCTCCACTTT
TRBD1 TRBJ1-5 few TRBV19 CASKRETGANQPQHF TGTGCCAGTAAAAGGGAGACAGGGGCCAATCAGCCCCAGCATTTT
- TRBJ2-5 - TRBV19 CASSPRYQETQYF TGTGCCAGTAGTCCCAGGTACCAAGAGACCCAGTACTTC
- TRBJ1-5 once TRBV28 CASRLGGGSQPQHF TGTGCCAGCAGGCTAGGGGGGGGGAGTCAGCCCCAGCATTTT
- TRBJ1-1 - TRBV7-9 CASSSPGGKYTEAFF TGTGCCAGCAGCTCCCCCGGGGGGAAATACACTGAAGCTTTCTTT
- TRBJ2-7 - TRBV30 CAWAGTYEQYF TGTGCCTGGGCAGGTACCTACGAGCAGTACTTC
TRBD1 TRBJ2-1 - TRBV30 CACLTGSWNEQFF TGTGCCTGTTTGACAGGGTCCTGGAATGAGCAGTTCTTC
- TRBJ1-5 - TRBV7-2 CASSPQGSQPQHF TGTGCCAGCAGCCCTCAGGGCTCCCAGCCCCAGCATTTT
- TRBJ2-1 - TRBV30 CAWRRGGGSREQFF TGTGCCTGGAGGAGGGGGGGAGGAAGTCGAGAGCAGTTCTTC
- TRBJ1-1 few TRBV18 CASSPPKLGRESTEAFF TGTGCCAGCTCACCACCTAAACTCGGACGGGAATCGACTGAAGCTTTCTTT
TRBD2 TRBJ2-2 - TRBV6-1 CASSERRGGSVGELFF TGTGCCAGCAGTGAGAGGCGCGGGGGGTCCGTCGGGGAGCTGTTTTTT
- TRBJ2-1 - TRBV13 CASSFQEGANEQFF TGTGCCAGCAGCTTCCAGGAAGGGGCCAATGAGCAGTTCTTC
TRBD2 TRBJ2-7 - TRBV4-3 CASSQSPRASGKYEQYF TGCGCCAGCAGCCAATCTCCCCGGGCTAGCGGGAAATACGAGCAGTACTTC
- TRBJ1-5 - TRBV21-1 CASSPARQGNQPQHF TGTGCCAGCAGCCCAGCGCGGCAGGGTAATCAGCCCCAGCATTTT
- TRBJ2-7 - TRBV7-3 CASSPGQGLSYEQYF TGTGCCAGCAGCCCCGGCCAGGGCCTCTCCTACGAGCAGTACTTC
TRBD1 TRBJ2-1 - TRBV2 CASRRGGQGYNEQFF TGTGCCAGCAGGAGGGGGGGACAGGGATACAATGAGCAGTTCTTC
TRBD1 TRBJ1-1 - TRBV5-1 CASSLGTGNSEAFF TGCGCCAGCAGCTTGGGGACAGGTAACTCTGAAGCTTTCTTT
- TRBJ2-7 - TRBV5-5 CASSEQGSSYEQYF TGTGCCAGCAGTGAGCAGGGGAGCTCCTACGAGCAGTACTTC
- TRBJ1-6 - TRBV28 CASSLSGGHSSSYNSPLHF TGTGCCAGCAGTTTATCCGGAGGCCACTCCAGCTCCTATAATTCACCCCTCCACTTT
- TRBJ1-1 few TRBV27 CASSLGPAENTEAFF TGTGCCAGCAGTTTGGGGCCTGCGGAGAACACTGAAGCTTTCTTT
TRBD1 TRBJ1-2 - TRBV4-1 CASSPGSGGLYGYTF TGCGCCAGCAGTCCCGGGTCAGGGGGCCTCTATGGCTACACCTTC
- TRBJ1-1 few TRBV7-6 CASSLIQQHTEAFF TGTGCCAGCAGCTTAATACAGCAACACACTGAAGCTTTCTTT
TRBD1 TRBJ2-5 once TRBV27 CASSPQDRASQYF TGTGCCAGCAGTCCTCAGGACAGGGCGTCCCAGTACTTC
TRBD1 TRBJ2-1 - TRBV6-4 CASTPGQGNNEQFF TGTGCCAGCACCCCTGGACAGGGAAACAATGAGCAGTTCTTC
- TRBJ1-2 - TRBV21-1 CANPDTGVGYTF TGTGCCAACCCGGACACAGGGGTGGGCTACACCTTC
TRBD1 TRBJ1-5 - TRBV10-3 CAIGTGGNQPQHF TGTGCCATCGGGACAGGGGGCAATCAGCCCCAGCATTTT
- TRBJ2-5 few TRBV14 CASSQVLVVAGQETQYF TGTGCCAGCAGCCAAGTTTTGGTCGTGGCGGGCCAAGAGACCCAGTACTTC
- TRBJ1-1 - TRBV4-2 CASSQVVRGDENTEAFF TGTGCCAGCAGCCAAGTCGTAAGGGGTGACGAGAACACTGAAGCTTTCTTT
TRBD2 TRBJ2-7 few TRBV4-2 CASSPKTSGGVGEQYF TGTGCCAGCAGCCCCAAAACTAGCGGGGGGGTGGGCGAGCAGTACTTC
- TRBJ2-7 - TRBV28 CASSFPGHYYEQYF TGTGCCAGCAGTTTCCCGGGACACTACTACGAGCAGTACTTC
- TRBJ1-1 - TRBV19 CASSASGVDTEAFF TGTGCCAGTAGTGCGTCAGGGGTGGACACTGAAGCTTTCTTT
TRBD1 TRBJ1-5 few TRBV7-2 CASSFEDRGNQPQHF TGTGCCAGCAGCTTCGAGGACAGGGGAAATCAGCCCCAGCATTTT
- TRBJ2-5 - TRBV18 CASSPIRGNQETQYF TGTGCCAGCTCACCCATTCGGGGGAACCAAGAGACCCAGTACTTC
TRBD1 TRBJ1-5 - TRBV7-9 CASSFETGGKPQHF TGTGCCAGCAGCTTTGAGACAGGGGGGAAGCCCCAGCATTTT
- TRBJ1-1 - TRBV7-9 CASSLTSTATEAFF TGTGCCAGCAGCTTAACATCGACAGCCACTGAAGCTTTCTTT